These 22 T cell receptor beta chains originate from one sample sequenced in a study of technical replicates of blood from several donors. The data were produced by immunoSEQ multiplex PCR, yet TCRdb's version contains in-frame clones alone and is incomplete. This sample has tens of thousands of clones, with 94% found just once. The material sequenced was T cells isolated from PBMCs. These receptors were obtained from a human donor in good health.

The table lists this clone with a count of one. This sequence joins TRBV6-1 and TRBJ1-1; TRBD1 matches at 8 bases. Germline V CDR1 and CDR2: MNHNS, SASEGT. CDR3 length: 15 residues. V lost 0 bases, J lost 3 bases, and 3 bases stayed unmatched. The chain's CDR3 is CASSEASGGYTEAFF. The CDR3 region has the DNA TGTGCCAGCAGTGAAGCTTCAGGGGGCTACACTGAAGCTTTCTTT.

V is TRBV11-3 and J is TRBJ2-2; maybe TRBD2 (5 bases). CDR1 is SGHNT and CDR2 is YENEEA in the germline V gene. V dropped 1 base and J dropped 5 bases, with 8 bases sitting between them. This CDR3 is built from 14 residues. The CDR3 loop reads CASSLGPGTGELFF. The CDR3 bases are TGTGCCAGCAGCTTAGGCCCGGGAACCGGGGAGCTGTTTTTT.

This chain links TRBV4-2 with TRBJ2-7, with D perhaps TRBD2 (6 bases). V gave up 0 bases and J gave up 0 bases, with 15 bases separating them. The CDR3 runs 17 residues. Germline CDR1 is LGHNA and CDR2 is YNFKEQ. CDR3 coding DNA: TGTGCCAGCAGCCAAGAAATCGGAGGGGCGCCCTCCTACGAGCAGTACTTC. Its translation is CASSQEIGGAPSYEQYF.

The chain employs TRBV4-1 and TRBJ2-5, with TRBD2 matching 11 bases. J was trimmed by 5 bases and V by 6 bases; bases with no gene match: 8. In germline, CDR1 is MGHRA, CDR2 YSYEKL. The CDR3 has 15 amino acids. CDR3 region: CASSRLAGGRETQYF. CDR3 sequence (DNA): TGCGCCAGCAGTCGTCTAGCGGGAGGAAGGGAGACCCAGTACTTC.

This rearrangement joins TRBV28 to TRBJ1-5, with 10 bases identical to TRBD1. The CDR3 contains 17 residues. CDR1 and CDR2 from the germline V gene are MDHEN and SYDVKM. Trimming cost V 2 bases and J 2 bases; bases outside gene matches: 6. CDR3 nucleotide sequence: TGTGCCAGCAGTTTAAGACAGGGGGCAAAGGGCAATCAGCCCCAGCATTTT. Protein product: CASSLRQGAKGNQPQHF.

This clone is a singleton in its sample. The rearrangement links TRBV27 to TRBJ2-6, with unresolved D. Trimming cost V 6 bases and J 2 bases, with 8 bases left between them. There are 14 residues in the CDR3. Germline V gives CDR1 MNHEY, CDR2 SMNVEV (reference sequence). CDR3 sequence reads: CASSTEPGANVLTF. The CDR3 bases are TGTGCCAGCAGCACAGAGCCTGGGGCCAACGTCCTGACTTTC.

The CDR3 coding sequence is TGTGCCAGCAGTCAGCGGGACAGGGGGTTATACTACGAGCAGTACTTC. Protein product: CASSQRDRGLYYEQYF. The rearrangement joins TRBV28 to TRBJ2-7; the match to TRBD1 covers 11 bases. The CDR3 loop spans 16 amino acids. CDR1 and CDR2 (germline): MDHEN, SYDVKM. V was clipped by 5 bases and J by 3 bases; unmatched bases: 9.

The V call is TRBV4-1, the J call TRBJ2-1; 11 nucleotides line up with TRBD2. Germline CDR1 MGHRA, CDR2 YSYEKL. The CDR3 spans 18 residues. V shed 0 bases, J shed 10 bases, and the junction held 14 bases outside the gene matches. Here the CDR3 reads CASSQDLLIAGGVGEQFF. DNA for the CDR3: TGCGCCAGCAGCCAAGATCTCCTCATAGCGGGAGGGGTCGGAGAGCAGTTCTTC.

The rearrangement uses TRBV11-3 and TRBJ2-4; D might be TRBD1 (6 bases). The CDR3 totals 15 residues. Deletions cut 7 bases from V and 3 bases from J, with 16 bases between. Germline V gene lookup returns CDR1 SGHNT and CDR2 YENEEA. For the CDR3, the DNA is TGTGCCAGCATCCAAATCTGGGGGCACAAAAACATTCAGTACTTC. This sequence encodes CASIQIWGHKNIQYF.

V is TRBV6-1 and J is TRBJ1-5; no clear D gene. Germline CDR1 is MNHNS and CDR2 is SASEGT. The V end was cut by 6 bases, the J end by 5 bases, with 17 bases between. The length of the CDR3 is 15 residues. The DNA of the CDR3 is TGTGCCAGCAGCCAGGCGACAAGTACCGATCAGCCCCAGCATTTT. The encoded protein is CASSQATSTDQPQHF.

The chain recombines TRBV7-9 with TRBJ1-1, with D unclear. The germline V gene has CDR1 SEHNR and CDR2 FQNEAQ (reference sequence). The CDR3 is made up of 14 amino acids. Trimming took off 1 base at V and 1 base at J, with 7 bases between the two ends. The CDR3 loop reads CASSLDRQNTEAFF. The CDR3 region has the DNA TGTGCCAGCAGCTTAGACAGACAGAACACTGAAGCTTTCTTT.

This chain uses TRBV19 with TRBJ2-2, with TRBD2 matching 12 bases. The V segment lost 4 bases and the J segment 5 bases; nucleotides outside the gene matches: 23. CDR3 length equals 22 residues. The germline V gene has CDR1 LNHDA and CDR2 SQIVND (reference sequence). Written as DNA, the CDR3 is TGTGCCAGTAGTAGGACAGTCCCTACTATCCTAGCGGGAGGGAGGTTGACCGGGGAGCTGTTTTTT. Translation gives CASSRTVPTILAGGRLTGELFF.

The CDR3 protein is CASLPLRGTEAFF. CDR3 coding DNA: TGCGCCAGCCTCCCCCTCAGGGGTACTGAAGCTTTCTTT. This chain joins TRBV10-2 and TRBJ1-1; tentative D call: TRBD1 (6 bases). Germline values: CDR1 WSHSY, CDR2 SAAADI. The ends were cut back, 8 bases at V and 5 bases at J, with 15 bases in the middle. The CDR3 consists of 13 residues.

The rearrangement links TRBV27 to TRBJ1-4, with a tentative D call TRBD1 (5 bases). Trimming took off 6 bases at V and 4 bases at J, with 21 bases between the two ends. Germline-derived CDR1 and CDR2 are MNHEY and SMNVEV (reference sequence). The CDR3 is 17 residues long. The CDR3, as DNA: TGTGCCAGCAGCTTACCCAGGGTCTGGGTGATTAATGAAAAACTGTTTTTT. Amino acid sequence: CASSLPRVWVINEKLFF. The full variable domain, completed using reference TRBV27 and TRBJ1-4, is EAQVTQNPRYLITVTGKKLTVTCSQNMNHEYMSWYRQDPGLGLRQIYYSMNVEVTDKGDVPEGYKVSRKEKRNFPLILESPSPNQTSLYFCASSLPRVWVINEKLFFGSGTQLSVL.

The chain carries TRBV15 and TRBJ2-1, with 10 bases that match TRBD2. Germline trimming cut 0 bases from V and 9 bases from J; bases unmatched to any gene: 2. Per germline, CDR1 LNHNV and CDR2 YYDKDF (reference sequence). The CDR3 length is 14 residues. CDR3 coding DNA: TGTGCCACCAGCAGAGATAGACTAGCGGGTGAGCAGTTCTTC. The encoded protein is CATSRDRLAGEQFF.

This chain uses TRBV29-1 with TRBJ1-2, with D hard to call. The CDR3 covers 14 residues. Germline loops: CDR1 SQVTM, CDR2 ANQGSEA. The V and J ends lost 5 bases and 2 bases respectively, with 15 bases between them. Here the CDR3 DNA reads TGCAGCGTTCTAGACGGCCGTGAGAACTATGGCTACACCTTC. Translated, it gives CSVLDGRENYGYTF.

This chain joins TRBV27 and TRBJ1-5, with D possibly TRBD1 on 5 matching bases. The germline CDR1 and CDR2 sequences are MNHEY and SMNVEV (reference sequence). CDR3 length equals 15 residues. Deletions cut 4 bases from V and 7 bases from J, with 17 bases between. DNA of the CDR3: TGTGCCAGCAGTTCCGGACTGGGGGGAGAACAGCCCCAGCATTTT. This encodes CASSSGLGGEQPQHF.

The chain carries TRBV19 and TRBJ1-2; D possibly corresponds to TRBD1 (6 bases). V dropped 5 bases and J dropped 5 bases, with 18 bases sitting between them. The CDR3 has 15 residues. The germline gives CDR1 LNHDA, CDR2 SQIVND (reference sequence). CDR3 amino acids: CASSLNRDQGYGYTF. CDR3 in DNA: TGTGCCAGTAGTTTAAACAGGGATCAAGGATATGGCTACACCTTC.

The count of this clone is one. V gene TRBV9 combines with J gene TRBJ1-3; a weak D match, TRBD1 (5 bases). The length of the CDR3 is 17 residues. V was shortened by 4 bases and J by 2 bases, with 19 bases between the two germline ends. Per germline, CDR1 SGDLS and CDR2 YYNGEE. The CDR3 nucleotides read TGTGCCAGCAGCTATCCGTTAGCGCGGGGGGCTGGAAACACCATATATTTT. Its protein is CASSYPLARGAGNTIYF.

The rearrangement joins TRBV11-1 to TRBJ1-4; D may be TRBD1 (5 bases). The V end was cut by 4 bases, the J end by 2 bases, with 8 bases between. The CDR3 runs 14 residues. Germline V lookup: CDR1 SGHAT, CDR2 FQDESV (reference sequence). The CDR3 region has the DNA TGTGCCAGCAGCTCCGGGGGGACTAATGAAAAACTGTTTTTT. Its translation is CASSSGGTNEKLFF.

This chain joins TRBV27 and TRBJ2-1; 8 nucleotides line up with TRBD2. The CDR3 is made up of 13 amino acids. Germline V gene sequence: CDR1 MNHEY, CDR2 SMNVEV (reference sequence). J lost 8 bases, V lost 5 bases, and 5 bases had no gene match. CDR3 protein: CASSGLAGYEQFF. The CDR3 DNA reads TGTGCCAGCAGTGGACTAGCAGGCTATGAGCAGTTCTTC.

This clone appeared a single time. The chain recombines TRBV4-2 with TRBJ2-5; possible D gene TRBD2, 5 bases. Germline V CDR1 and CDR2: LGHNA, YNFKEQ. CDR3 length: 14 residues. Trimming removed 5 bases from V and 2 bases from J, with 12 bases in between. The CDR3 reads CASSTEGRQETQYF. In DNA, the CDR3 is TGTGCCAGCAGCACTGAGGGCCGTCAAGAGACCCAGTACTTC.